The TCR beta chain described here comes from a study of shared clonotypes between healthy human individuals. General study results and limits: Limitation of the genetic and exposure-history diversity represented came from the few donors.

V dropped 2 bases and J dropped 8 bases, with 5 bases sitting between them. The CDR3 spans 11 residues. Looked up from germline, CDR1 is SGHNT and CDR2 is YYREEE (reference sequence). Comment on this clone: The antigen remains unidentified.

The naive CD8 subset, CD45RO-negative cells positively selected for CCR7, excluded terminally differentiated effector memory CD45RA+ cells. Some clones are missing from TCRdb's copy, which holds only in-frame ones; the method was immunoSEQ multiplex PCR. The table shows millions of clones, with just over 90% occurring only once. The sequence was collected from a man between 18 and 35 years old in good health. Some clones in this sample may be carry-over from other donors' samples. The sample comprised naive CD8+ T cells from PBMCs. The chain couples TRBV5-4 to TRBJ2-1; the D is unclear. The CDR3 DNA reads as TGTGCCAGCAGCTTCGTCGATGAGCAGTTCTTC. Translating it yields CASSFVDEQFF.